Below, one T cell receptor (beta chain) is given with its context. The data were taken from a study of T cell changes during pregnancy in multiple sclerosis. The data were produced by immunoSEQ multiplex PCR, yet TCRdb's version contains in-frame clones alone and is incomplete. The sample has approximately 88,000 clones; approximately 92% are singletons. The receptor was derived from a female donor with multiple sclerosis, enrolled in a pregnancy study. The sequenced sample was peripheral blood, obtained in the first trimester of pregnancy.

CDR3 coding DNA: TGTGCCAGCAGCCTGGTGGCGGGGAGGTATGGCTACACCTTC. Translation: CASSLVAGRYGYTF. This rearrangement joins TRBV14 to TRBJ1-2; D is unclear. V gave up 4 bases and J gave up 5 bases, with 14 bases separating them. The CDR3 totals 14 residues. Per germline, CDR1 SGHDN and CDR2 FVKESK.